This T cell receptor (beta chain) was recorded in a study of blood T cell repertoires in COVID-19. As for the study in general: PBMCs, B-cell-depleted T cells, or T cells provided the cDNA or gDNA that made up the material.

Source study methods: Reference gene primers were amplified, and this amplification served to estimate nucleated cell counts. Generated by immunoSEQ multiplex PCR, the TCRdb table keeps only in-frame clones and is missing some. Clone size and the V and J calls come from that table; the DNA yielded D and trimming. The repertoire holds about 440,000 clones, 70% to 90% seen once, with about 2% in the top ten. Participant ages covered about 18 to 100 years across some 25 US areas. Clinical histories supplied by participants themselves formed the basis of cohort assignment. The CDR3 has 13 residues. Germline V CDR1 and CDR2: SGHAT, FQNNGV. V dropped 0 bases and J dropped 3 bases, with 6 bases sitting between them.

The specimen sequenced was PBMCs or T cells enriched from blood (not recorded which). The receptor was isolated from a woman between 18 and 30 years old with acute COVID-19. This chain links TRBV11-2 with TRBJ2-7; the D is unclear. CDR3 protein: CASSLEADYEQYF. In DNA form, the CDR3 reads TGTGCCAGCAGCTTAGAGGCTGACTACGAGCAGTACTTC.